Sequencing of this T cell receptor beta chain was carried out in a study of blood T cell repertoires in COVID-19. Looking at the study overall: Collection of acute and convalescent COVID-19 samples took place in the United States, Italy and Spain. T cells, B-cell-depleted T cells, or PBMCs supplied cDNA or gDNA.

The CDR3 contains 13 residues. Trimming removed 5 bases from V and 2 bases from J; junction bases left unmatched: 6. In germline, CDR1 is SQVTM, CDR2 ANQGSEA. In the original workflow: For nucleated cells, counts were estimated from reference gene primer amplification. The repertoire was sequenced with immunoSEQ multiplex PCR; TCRdb's copy has only in-frame clones and lacks some. The DNA was the basis for D and trimming; V, J and clone size are from that table. Here the sample spans approximately 110,000 clones, 86% being singletons. Sequencing was done on a sample of peripheral blood. This receptor was obtained from a human donor in a cohort sampled during active COVID-19. The chain is built from TRBV29-1 and TRBJ2-7; 7 bases fit TRBD1. CDR3 nucleotides: TGCAGCGTTAGACGGGACAGAACCTACGAGCAGTACTTC. Amino acid sequence: CSVRRDRTYEQYF.